This T cell receptor beta chain originates from a study of blood T cell repertoires in COVID-19 (dated by TCRdb to about 2020). With regard to the full study: Collaborator samples came from the United States, Italy and Spain and covered acute and convalescent phases of COVID-19. Samples were obtained from the ongoing ImmuneRACE study (first 160 participants) and from approximately 1,200 subjects provided by 6 global collaborators. Where HLA class I and class II types were available, the types were taken from metadata supplied by the sample provider, not from assay-based typing. The material from the prospective study consisted of cDNA or gDNA derived from T cells, B-cell-depleted T cells, or PBMCs. Sample metadata almost always included a de-identified subject ID, COVID-19 status, age in years and sex. The repertoires were released in a freely available public database meant as a resource for research on the immune response to SARS-CoV-2. Subjects who had been exposed to COVID-19, were actively infected with it, or had recovered from it provided the deeply sampled blood TCRbeta repertoires that made up the dataset.

Broad study findings and their caveats: Clinical and demographic metadata were provided uncurated, with the amount varying by source and participant.

TCRbeta CDR3 regions were amplified from genomic DNA by means of the immunoSEQ Assay, a bias-controlled multiplex PCR. On the study's bioinformatics: The number of nucleated cells in each sample was estimated from the amplification of reference gene primers within the assay. To quantify the absolute abundance of each unique TCRbeta CDR3 rearrangement, sequence reads were collapsed and filtered. Productive Simpson clonality was computed per sample as the square root of Simpson's diversity index over productive rearrangements. As stored in TCRdb, this immuneACCESS dataset retains in-frame rearrangements with V and J assigned. A fraction of the clones does not appear; measured against another copy, unresolved V genes explain less than half of the discrepancy, and the remainder lacks a known reason. V and J calls and clone size are given by that table; D and trimming were obtained from the DNA. A total of 120,000 or so clones appear in this sample, approximately 84% of them only once. The leading ten clones occupy less than 2% of the sample.

The CDR3 runs 17 residues from the cysteine to the phenylalanine. Only the CDR3 DNA stays, 51 bases, in frame from base 1. Relative to germline, V is 3 bases shorter and J is 0 bases shorter, with 16 bases between their ends. Looking up the germline V gene yields CDR1 SGDLS and CDR2 YYNGEE. The collaborating institutions used their own protocols to collect whole blood in K2EDTA tubes. Collaborator samples were shipped for TCRbeta analysis as frozen whole blood, isolated PBMCs, or DNA extracted from either sample type. Turning to this clone: Its recognized antigen is unknown. Base qualities are not recorded, but no much larger clone differs from it by a single base.

This TCR came from a man between 65 and 80 years old with acute or convalescent COVID-19. The sequencing sample was made of peripheral blood. Rearrangement joined TRBV9 to TRBJ2-1; the D segment cannot be called with confidence. The CDR3 protein sequence reads: CASSDPRGSNSYNEQFF. The base sequence is TGTGCCAGCAGCGACCCCCGCGGCTCCAACTCCTACAATGAGCAGTTCTTC.